This T cell receptor beta chain comes out of a study of identical twins. The study's findings and limits: Memory repertoires lacked the insertion deficit that abundant cord blood beta clonotypes showed.

Each cDNA held unique molecular identifiers, and template switching gave it a universal primer site. TCRdb re-derived calls from the 5' RACE reads in MiXCR, one entry per CDR3 protein. The repertoire holds some 630,000 distinct CDR3 sequences, with under 8.5% as singletons. Each donor (without exception) was a healthy Caucasian. Concerning this clonotype itself: What it binds is not known.

Germline V gene sequence: CDR1 MGHRA, CDR2 YSYEKL. V dropped 1 base and J dropped 4; count of bases not matched to a gene: 6. The CDR3 runs 16 residues. Separately, the same data were catalogued under a study of yellow fever vaccine responses in identical twins.

The clonotype originates from a woman younger than 35 in good health. The V gene is TRBV4-1, the J gene TRBJ2-2, with 7 positions matching TRBD2. Input material: PBMCs. The CDR3 region is CASSQVIGRPTGELFF. The CDR3 DNA is TGCGCCAGCAGCCAAGTTATCGGGAGGCCCACCGGGGAGCTGTTTTTT.